This TCR beta chain was captured in a study of T cells in Graves' hyperthyroidism and ophthalmopathy. Background on the study: Before treatment of any kind, peripheral blood was taken at initial diagnosis.

Graves' hyperthyroidism without ophthalmopathy progression within 18 months was termed stable. Researchers amplified the TCR beta CDR3 regions from RNA transcripts. Researchers ran a first-round RT-PCR on the TCR CDR3 using the HTBI primer set. One entry per CDR3 protein, called by TCRdb with MiXCR from the multiplex PCR reads. The table lists 370,000 or so distinct CDR3 sequences, 20% to 25% of them singletons, with more than 60% in the top ten. The germline V gene has CDR1 LGHDT and CDR2 YNNKEL (reference sequence). V shed 4 bases and J shed 0 bases, with 12 bases lying between them. The CDR3 covers 16 residues. Regarding this clonotype: Its antigen remains unknown.

Study findings and constraints: Among clonotypes expanded in thyroid above 0.001, most were also found in blood.

This receptor was identified in a man between 45 and 60 years old with Graves' hyperthyroidism. The specimen was blood. The chain links TRBV3-1 to TRBJ2-2, with a tentative D call TRBD2 (5 bases). The CDR3 reads CASSRGFGTNTGELFF. The CDR3 DNA is TGTGCCAGCAGCCGTGGTTTCGGGACGAACACCGGGGAGCTGTTTTTT.